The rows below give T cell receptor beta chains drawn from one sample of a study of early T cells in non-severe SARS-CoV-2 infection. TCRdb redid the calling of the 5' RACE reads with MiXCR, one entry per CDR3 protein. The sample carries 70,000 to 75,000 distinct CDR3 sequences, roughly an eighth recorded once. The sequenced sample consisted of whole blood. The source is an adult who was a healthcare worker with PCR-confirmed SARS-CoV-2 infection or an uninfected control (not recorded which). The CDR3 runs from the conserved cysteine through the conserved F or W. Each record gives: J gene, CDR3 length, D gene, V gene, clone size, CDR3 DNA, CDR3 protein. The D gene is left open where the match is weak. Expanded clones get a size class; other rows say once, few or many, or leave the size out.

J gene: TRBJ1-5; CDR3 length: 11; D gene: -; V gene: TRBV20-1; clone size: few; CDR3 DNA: TGCAGTGCTTCTTGGGGTCAGCCCCAGCATTTT; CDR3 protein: CSASWGQPQHF
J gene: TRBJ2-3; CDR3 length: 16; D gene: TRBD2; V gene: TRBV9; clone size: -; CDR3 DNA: TGTGCCAGCAGCGTAGAACCTAGCGGGAGCGCAGATACGCAGTATTTT; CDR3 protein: CASSVEPSGSADTQYF
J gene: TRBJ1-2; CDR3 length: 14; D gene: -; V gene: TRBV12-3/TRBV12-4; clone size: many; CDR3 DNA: TGTGCCAGCAGTTCTCCGCGGAGGGGGTATGGCTACACCTTC; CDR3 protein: CASSSPRRGYGYTF
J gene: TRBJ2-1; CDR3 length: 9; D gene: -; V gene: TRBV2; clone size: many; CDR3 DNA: TGTGCCACCGACTCGCCGTTAAGCTTC; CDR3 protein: CATDSPLSF
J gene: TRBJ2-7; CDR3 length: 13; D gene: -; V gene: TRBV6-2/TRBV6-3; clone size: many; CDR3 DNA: TGTGCCAGCAGTTACTTGGGGGCTGGCGAGCAGTACTTC; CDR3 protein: CASSYLGAGEQYF
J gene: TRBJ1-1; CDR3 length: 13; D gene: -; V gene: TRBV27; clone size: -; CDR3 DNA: TGTGCCAGCGCGCGGGTTCGGGGAACTGAAGCTTTCTTT; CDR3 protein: CASARVRGTEAFF
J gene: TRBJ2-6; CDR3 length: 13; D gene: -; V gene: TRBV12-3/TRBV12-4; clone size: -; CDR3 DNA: TGTGCCAGCACCCTCTCTGGGGCCAACGTCCTGACTTTC; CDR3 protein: CASTLSGANVLTF
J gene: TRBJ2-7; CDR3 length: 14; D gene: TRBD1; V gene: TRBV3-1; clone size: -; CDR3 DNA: TGTGCCAGCAGCCAGGGACAGGGAATCTACGAGCAGTACTTC; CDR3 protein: CASSQGQGIYEQYF
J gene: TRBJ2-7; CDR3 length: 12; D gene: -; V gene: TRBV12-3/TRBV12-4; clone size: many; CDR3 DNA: TGTGCCAGCAGTACCTTCGGAGTCGAGCAGTACTTC; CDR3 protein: CASSTFGVEQYF
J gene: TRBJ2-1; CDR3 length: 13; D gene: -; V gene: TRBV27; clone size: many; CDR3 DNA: TGTGCCAGCAGTTTAGAGCGGTGGAATGAGCAGTTCTTC; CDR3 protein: CASSLERWNEQFF
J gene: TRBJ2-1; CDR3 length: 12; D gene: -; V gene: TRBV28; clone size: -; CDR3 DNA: TGTGCCAGCAGTTTGCAGTACAATGAGCAGTTCTTC; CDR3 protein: CASSLQYNEQFF
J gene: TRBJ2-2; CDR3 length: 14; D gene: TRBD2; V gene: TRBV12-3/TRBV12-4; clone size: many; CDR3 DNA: TGTGCCAGCACCGGGACTAGCCCCACCGGGGAGCTGTTTTTT; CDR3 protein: CASTGTSPTGELFF
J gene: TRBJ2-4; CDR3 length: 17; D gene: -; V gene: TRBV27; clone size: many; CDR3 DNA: TGTGCCAGCAGTTTTATAGCCCAGGACGGACCATTAAACATTCAGTACTTC; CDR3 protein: CASSFIAQDGPLNIQYF
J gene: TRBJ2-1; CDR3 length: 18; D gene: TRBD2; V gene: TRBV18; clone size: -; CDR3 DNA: TGTGCCAGCTCACCAAAGGGACTAGCGGGAGGGTCCTACAATGAGCAGTTCTTC; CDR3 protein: CASSPKGLAGGSYNEQFF
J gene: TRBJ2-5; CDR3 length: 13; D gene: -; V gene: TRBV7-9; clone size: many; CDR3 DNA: TGTGCCAGCAGCGCCAGCTACCAAGAGACCCAGTACTTC; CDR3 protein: CASSASYQETQYF
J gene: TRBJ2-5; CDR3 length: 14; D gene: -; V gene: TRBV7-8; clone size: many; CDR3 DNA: TGTGCCAGCAGCCCTCGACAGATTCAAGAGACCCAGTACTTC; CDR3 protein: CASSPRQIQETQYF
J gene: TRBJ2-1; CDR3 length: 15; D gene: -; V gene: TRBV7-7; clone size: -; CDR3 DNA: TGTGCCAGCAGCTTAGAGGGCGGCGTCTACAATGAGCAGTTCTTC; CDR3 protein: CASSLEGGVYNEQFF
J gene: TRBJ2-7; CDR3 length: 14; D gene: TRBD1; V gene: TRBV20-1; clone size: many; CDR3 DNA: TGCAGTGCCTCCCCGACAGGGTACTTCTACGAGCAGTACTTC; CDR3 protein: CSASPTGYFYEQYF
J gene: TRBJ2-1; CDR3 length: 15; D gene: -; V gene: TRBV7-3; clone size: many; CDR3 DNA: TGTGCCAGCAGCTTAAACCAGAACTCCTACAATGAGCAGTTCTTC; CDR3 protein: CASSLNQNSYNEQFF
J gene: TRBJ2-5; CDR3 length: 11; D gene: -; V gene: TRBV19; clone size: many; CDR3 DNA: TGTGCCAGTACCTCTGGTCGGACCCAGTACTTC; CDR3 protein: CASTSGRTQYF
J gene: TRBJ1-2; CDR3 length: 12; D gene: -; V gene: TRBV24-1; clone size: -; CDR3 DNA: TGTGCCACCAGTGACCCCTCTTGGGGCTACACCTTC; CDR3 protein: CATSDPSWGYTF
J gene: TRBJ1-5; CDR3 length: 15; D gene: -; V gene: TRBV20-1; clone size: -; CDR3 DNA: TGCAGTGCTAGAGATTTTCTGACCGCTGGGCAGCCCCAGCATTTT; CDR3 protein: CSARDFLTAGQPQHF
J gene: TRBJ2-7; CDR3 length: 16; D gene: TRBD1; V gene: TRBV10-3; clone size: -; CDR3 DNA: TGTGCCATCAGTCCCGAACAGGCAGGGGGCTCCTGCGAGCAGTACTTC; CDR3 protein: CAISPEQAGGSCEQYF
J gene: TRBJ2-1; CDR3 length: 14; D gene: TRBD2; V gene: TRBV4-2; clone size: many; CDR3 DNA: TGTGCCAGCAGCGGGGGGGATAGTTACAATGAGCAGTTCTTC; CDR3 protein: CASSGGDSYNEQFF
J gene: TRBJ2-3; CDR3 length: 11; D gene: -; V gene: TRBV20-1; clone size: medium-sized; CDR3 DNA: TGCAGTGCCTTTCGTGCAGATACGCAGTATTTT; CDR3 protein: CSAFRADTQYF
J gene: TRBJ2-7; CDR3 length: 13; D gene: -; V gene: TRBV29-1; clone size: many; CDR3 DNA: TGCAGCGCCTCGCGGCCGGGCCCCTACGAGCAGTACTTC; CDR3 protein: CSASRPGPYEQYF
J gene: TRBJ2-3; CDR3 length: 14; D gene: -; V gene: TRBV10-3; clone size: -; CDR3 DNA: TGTGCCATCATGAGTGGGGGCGGGGCAGATACGCAGTATTTT; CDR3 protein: CAIMSGGGADTQYF
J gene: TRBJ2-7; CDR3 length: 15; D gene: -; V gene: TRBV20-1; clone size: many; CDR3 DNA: TGCAGTGCTAGAGTTGCGCAGGGGACCATCTACGAGCAGTACTTC; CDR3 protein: CSARVAQGTIYEQYF
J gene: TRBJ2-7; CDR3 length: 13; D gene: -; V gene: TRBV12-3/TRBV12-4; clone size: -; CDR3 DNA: TGTGCCAGCAGTCCCTCGGTCGTATACGAGCAGTACTTC; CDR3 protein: CASSPSVVYEQYF
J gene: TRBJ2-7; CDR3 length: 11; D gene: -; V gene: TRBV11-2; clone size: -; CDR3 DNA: TGTGCCATCGGAGGAACCTACGAGCAGTACTTC; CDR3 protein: CAIGGTYEQYF
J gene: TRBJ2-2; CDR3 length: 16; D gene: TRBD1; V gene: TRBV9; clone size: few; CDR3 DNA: TGTGCCAGCAGCGTAGGTCTAGGGACAGGGTTCCGGGAGCTGTTTTTT; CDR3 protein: CASSVGLGTGFRELFF
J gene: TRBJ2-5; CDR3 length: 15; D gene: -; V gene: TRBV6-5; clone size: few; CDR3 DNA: TGTGCCACTTCGAACGGGGGGACAGCCCAAGAGACCCAGTACTTC; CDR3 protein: CATSNGGTAQETQYF
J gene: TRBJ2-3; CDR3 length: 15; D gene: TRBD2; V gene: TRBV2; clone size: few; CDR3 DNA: TGTGCCAGCACTCGTAGCGGGGCGAGGTCAGATACGCAGTATTTT; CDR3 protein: CASTRSGARSDTQYF
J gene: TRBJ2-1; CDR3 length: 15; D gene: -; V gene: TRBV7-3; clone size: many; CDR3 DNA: TGTGCCAGCAGCTTAGGGGCAGGTCTTTACAATGAGCAGTTCTTC; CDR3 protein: CASSLGAGLYNEQFF
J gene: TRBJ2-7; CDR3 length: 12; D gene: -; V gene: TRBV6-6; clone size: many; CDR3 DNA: TGTGCCAGCAGTTGGTCAGGGGAAGAGCAGTACTTC; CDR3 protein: CASSWSGEEQYF
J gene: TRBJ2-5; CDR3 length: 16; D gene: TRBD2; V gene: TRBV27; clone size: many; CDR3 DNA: TGTGCCAGCAGTCCCCAGGGCCTAGCGGGCCAAGAGACCCAGTACTTC; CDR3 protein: CASSPQGLAGQETQYF